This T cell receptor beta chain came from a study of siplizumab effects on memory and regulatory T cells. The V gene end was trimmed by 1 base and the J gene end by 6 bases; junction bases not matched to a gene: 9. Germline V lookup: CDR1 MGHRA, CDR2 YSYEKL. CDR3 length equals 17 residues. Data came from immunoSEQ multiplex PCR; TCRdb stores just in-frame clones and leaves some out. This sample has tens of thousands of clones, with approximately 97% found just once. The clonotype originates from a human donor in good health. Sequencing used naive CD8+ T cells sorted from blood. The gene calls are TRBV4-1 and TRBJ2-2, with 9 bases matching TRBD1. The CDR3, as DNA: TGCGCCAGCAGCCAAGCCGGGACAGGGTGGAGGGCCGGGGAGCTGTTTTTT. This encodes CASSQAGTGWRAGELFF.